Listed below are T cell receptor beta chains from one sample, sequenced in a study of CD8+ T cells in alopecia areata. Libraries were prepared by immunoSEQ multiplex PCR; TCRdb keeps only in-frame clonotypes and omits some of them. The table lists hundreds of thousands of clones, 60% of them singletons. Sequenced material: CD4+ T cells sorted from blood, taken at approximately week 51, from a patient treated with tofacitinib. These receptors were collected from a human donor with alopecia areata. CDR3s include the opening cysteine and the closing phenylalanine or tryptophan. Each record gives: V gene, D gene, clone size, J gene, CDR3 protein, CDR3 DNA. A D gene is named only where the DNA matches it firmly. Some rows have no size entry. The others give once, few or many, or a class for an expanded clone.

TRBV30	NA	once	TRBJ1-5	CAWGRGNQPQHF	TGTGCCTGGGGACGGGGCAATCAGCCCCAGCATTTT
TRBV25-1	NA	NA	TRBJ1-6	CASSVTGNSPLHF	TGTGCCAGCAGTGTCACGGGAAATTCACCCCTCCACTTT
TRBV30	NA	NA	TRBJ2-5	CAWSPKGVTAETQYF	TGTGCCTGGAGTCCGAAAGGGGTTACGGCGGAGACCCAGTACTTC
TRBV30	NA	once	TRBJ1-2	CAWSYAWTAGYTF	TGTGCCTGGAGTTACGCTTGGACGGCCGGCTACACCTTC
TRBV2	TRBD1	NA	TRBJ1-2	CASSPGQNYGYTF	TGTGCCAGCAGCCCGGGACAGAACTATGGCTACACCTTC
TRBV13	TRBD2	NA	TRBJ2-7	CASSLWGGGSYEQYF	TGTGCCAGCAGCTTATGGGGCGGGGGCTCCTACGAGCAGTACTTC
TRBV7-9	NA	NA	TRBJ2-5	CASSLQSSEETQYF	TGTGCCAGCAGCTTACAATCGTCCGAAGAGACCCAGTACTTC
TRBV9	TRBD1	NA	TRBJ1-6	CASSAPPDRVGGSPLHF	TGTGCCAGCAGCGCACCCCCCGACAGGGTAGGAGGGTCACCCCTCCACTTT
TRBV29-1	NA	many	TRBJ2-6	CSFDPGIHYYSGANVLTF	TGCAGCTTTGACCCAGGTATACACTATTACTCTGGGGCCAACGTCCTGACTTTC
TRBV29-1	NA	NA	TRBJ1-1	CSVRAGLNTEAFF	TGCAGCGTTCGGGCAGGGCTGAACACTGAAGCTTTCTTT
TRBV29-1	NA	NA	TRBJ2-5	CSVGITETQYF	TGCAGCGTTGGGATAACAGAGACCCAGTACTTC
TRBV10-3	NA	NA	TRBJ1-2	CAISEWTDNYGYTF	TGTGCCATCAGTGAGTGGACTGATAACTATGGCTACACCTTC
TRBV7-9	NA	NA	TRBJ1-1	CASSGTRGNTEAFF	TGTGCCAGCAGCGGGACAAGGGGGAACACTGAAGCTTTCTTT
TRBV7-3	NA	NA	TRBJ2-3	CASSLNQRDTQYF	TGTGCCAGCAGCTTAAACCAGCGGGATACGCAGTATTTT
TRBV7-9	NA	few	TRBJ1-1	CASSFPQTLMNTEAFF	TGTGCCAGCAGCTTTCCACAGACCCTTATGAACACTGAAGCTTTCTTT
TRBV7-9	NA	few	TRBJ2-3	CASSLWRGPYTDTQYF	TGTGCCAGCAGCCTTTGGAGGGGGCCCTACACAGATACGCAGTATTTT
TRBV30	TRBD1	NA	TRBJ2-1	CAWSVDRGRVNEQFF	TGTGCCTGGAGTGTAGACAGGGGGCGAGTGAATGAGCAGTTCTTC
TRBV7-3	NA	NA	TRBJ1-1	CASSLTGATEAFF	TGTGCCAGCAGCTTAACGGGGGCCACTGAAGCTTTCTTT
TRBV7-9	NA	NA	TRBJ2-3	CASSPRRSTDTQYF	TGTGCCAGCAGCCCCAGGCGAAGCACAGATACGCAGTATTTT
TRBV5-1	TRBD1	NA	TRBJ2-3	CASSPDRGAVNTQYF	TGCGCCAGCAGCCCAGACAGGGGGGCTGTGAATACGCAGTATTTT
TRBV29-1	NA	NA	TRBJ2-1	CSVRGHSFYNEQFF	TGCAGCGTTAGGGGACATAGCTTCTACAATGAGCAGTTCTTC
TRBV11-2	NA	few	TRBJ2-6	CASSYSAGANVLTF	TGTGCCAGCAGCTATAGCGCTGGGGCCAACGTCCTGACTTTC
TRBV10-3	NA	NA	TRBJ1-1	CAISESGGDAEAFF	TGTGCCATCAGTGAGTCTGGGGGGGACGCTGAAGCTTTCTTT
TRBV5-6	TRBD1	NA	TRBJ1-5	CASSVNRGRGQPQHF	TGTGCCAGCAGCGTCAACAGGGGGAGAGGACAGCCCCAGCATTTT
TRBV11-2	TRBD1	once	TRBJ2-5	CASSLSTGGTQTQYF	TGTGCCAGCAGCTTATCGACAGGGGGCACGCAGACCCAGTACTTC
TRBV9	TRBD1	NA	TRBJ2-5	CASSVDRGQETQYF	TGTGCCAGCAGCGTAGACAGGGGGCAAGAGACCCAGTACTTC
TRBV29-1	TRBD1	NA	TRBJ2-1	CSVTTGATFF	TGCAGCGTTACGACAGGGGCGACCTTCTTC
TRBV2	NA	many	TRBJ2-2	CASNPDLLPNTGELFF	TGTGCCAGCAACCCGGACCTCCTTCCAAACACCGGGGAGCTGTTTTTT
TRBV29-1	NA	few	TRBJ2-4	CSVEHSKNIQYF	TGCAGCGTTGAACACAGTAAAAACATTCAGTACTTC
TRBV30	NA	NA	TRBJ2-3	CAWSVQADTQYF	TGTGCCTGGAGTGTACAGGCAGATACGCAGTATTTT
TRBV5-1	NA	once	TRBJ2-5	CASSLALQETQYF	TGCGCCAGCAGCTTGGCCCTCCAAGAGACCCAGTACTTC
TRBV29-1	NA	NA	TRBJ1-1	CSVGEGSTEAFF	TGCAGCGTTGGGGAGGGGTCCACTGAAGCTTTCTTT
TRBV10-3	NA	NA	TRBJ1-6	CAISPGEGYSPLHF	TGTGCCATCAGTCCAGGGGAGGGTTATTCACCCCTCCACTTT
TRBV9	NA	few	TRBJ2-6	CASSVGHRNSGANVLTF	TGTGCCAGCAGCGTAGGTCACAGGAACTCTGGGGCCAACGTCCTGACTTTC
TRBV6-5	NA	NA	TRBJ1-2	CASTAGNHYGYTF	TGTGCCAGCACGGCAGGGAATCACTATGGCTACACCTTC
TRBV27	NA	NA	TRBJ2-1	CASKNGGDNEQFF	TGTGCCAGCAAAAACGGGGGTGACAATGAGCAGTTCTTC
TRBV30	NA	NA	TRBJ1-5	CAWTGQLNQPQHF	TGTGCCTGGACAGGTCAACTAAATCAGCCCCAGCATTTT
TRBV6-5	TRBD1	few	TRBJ2-1	CASSSGQWANEQFF	TGTGCCAGCAGTTCGGGACAGTGGGCCAATGAGCAGTTCTTC
TRBV5-1	NA	NA	TRBJ1-1	CASSLVRGTEAFF	TGCGCCAGCAGCTTGGTAAGGGGGACTGAAGCTTTCTTT
TRBV6-5	TRBD2	NA	TRBJ2-1	CASSLPSGGANEQFF	TGTGCCAGCAGTTTGCCTAGCGGGGGGGCCAATGAGCAGTTCTTC
TRBV7-6	NA	NA	TRBJ2-3	CASSRDPTDTQYF	TGTGCCAGCAGCCGGGACCCCACAGATACGCAGTATTTT
TRBV5-1	NA	NA	TRBJ2-3	CASSPGTVSTDTQYF	TGCGCCAGCAGCCCCGGGACGGTCAGCACAGATACGCAGTATTTT
TRBV6-1	NA	few	TRBJ1-5	CASSELGQGPQHF	TGTGCCAGCAGTGAATTGGGACAAGGCCCCCAGCATTTT
TRBV6-1	NA	NA	TRBJ1-6	CASSEGSSYNSPLHF	TGTGCCAGCAGTGAAGGCAGCTCCTATAATTCACCCCTCCACTTT
TRBV2	NA	NA	TRBJ1-5	CASTGESNQPQHF	TGTGCCAGCACCGGGGAAAGCAATCAGCCCCAGCATTTT
TRBV29-1	TRBD2	many	TRBJ2-1	CSVTSGGAYGDEQFF	TGCAGCGTGACTAGCGGGGGGGCGTATGGTGATGAGCAGTTCTTC
TRBV27	NA	NA	TRBJ2-7	CASSPLSDRRLSYEQYF	TGTGCCAGCAGTCCCCTTAGCGACCGTCGATTATCCTACGAGCAGTACTTC
TRBV7-3	NA	NA	TRBJ1-1	CASSSTGNTEAFF	TGTGCCAGCAGCTCCACAGGGAACACTGAAGCTTTCTTT
TRBV18	NA	NA	TRBJ2-5	CASSLAAPGTQYF	TGTGCCAGCTCGTTGGCGGCCCCGGGGACCCAGTACTTC
TRBV19	NA	once	TRBJ1-6	CASSIRPSGVITLHF	TGTGCCAGTAGTATCAGACCCTCGGGGGTTATCACCCTCCACTTT
TRBV15	NA	NA	TRBJ2-1	CATSYTTGRTYNEQFF	TGTGCCACCAGCTATACGACAGGGAGGACCTACAATGAGCAGTTCTTC
TRBV7-2	NA	NA	TRBJ2-2	CASSLNRNTGELFF	TGTGCCAGCAGCTTAAACCGGAACACCGGGGAGCTGTTTTTT